This T cell receptor beta chain stems from a study of T cells after yellow fever vaccination. One entry per CDR3 protein results from TCRdb running MiXCR on the 5' RACE reads. The sample contains about 240,000 distinct CDR3 sequences, less than 9% of which appear only once. There are 14 residues in the CDR3. Per germline, CDR1 SGHRS and CDR2 YFSETQ. V dropped 0 bases and J dropped 2; count of bases not matched to a gene: 0. The sample in question was CD4+ T cells sorted from PBMCs, obtained 15 days after the yellow fever booster vaccination. The receptor comes from a man aged 25 to 40 who received the YFV17D yellow fever vaccine. The rearrangement links TRBV5-1 to TRBJ1-2; 8 positions match TRBD1. Written as DNA, the CDR3 is TGCGCCAGCAGCTTGGGGGACAGGAACTATGGCTACACCTTC. Translation: CASSLGDRNYGYTF.